Reported below is one TCR beta chain. As yet, its antigen is unknown. The data were taken from a study of cytomegalovirus exposure and HLA in healthy donors. Findings of the study overall: Reports credit the classifier with highly specific, highly sensitive diagnosis of cytomegalovirus status.

Profiled with immunoSEQ multiplex PCR; TCRdb holds only in-frame clones, not every one. The sample comprises 100,000 to 150,000 clones, about nine tenths of which are singletons, and approximately 1.5% rests with the top ten. This CDR3 contains 16 residues. This chain uses TRBV21-1 with TRBJ2-2; TRBD1, the table's D call, lacks a check against the DNA. TRBV21-1 is flagged as a pseudogene. Input material: PBMCs. The sequence was obtained from a man younger than 45 in good health and CMV-seronegative. For the CDR3, the DNA is TGTGCCAGCAGCCACTTACAGGGGACGGACACCGGGGAGCTGTTTTTT. This encodes CASSHLQGTDTGELFF.